This T cell receptor beta chain is from a study of T cell responses to AZD1222 COVID-19 vaccine. Study-level points and caveats: Nearly half of the spike-specific TCRs reportedly recognize variant regions that carry no mutations. AZD1222 recipients seropositive at baseline numbered only six. Increases in Spike-specific TCR breadth and depth were seen after two AZD1222 doses. Females outnumbered males among donors, who were mostly white British; clonal diversity was possibly underestimated.

Profiling relied on immunoSEQ multiplex PCR, and the TCRdb table lists in-frame clones only, not all of them. The sample lists approximately 220,000 clones, around 93% occurring once. Regarding this clone: Its antigen is unknown.

The germline V gene encodes CDR1 MDHEN and CDR2 SYDVKM. V shed 5 bases and J 0 bases; nucleotides not matched to a gene: 11. The CDR3 sequence is 17 residues long. The sequence came from an adult in good health. Source: peripheral blood, taken on day 0 of MenACWY control vaccination. The chain combines TRBV28 with TRBJ2-3; 7 bases align to TRBD2. CDR3 in DNA: TGTGCCAGCAGTACCCCGGGCTGGGGGGGAAGCACAGATACGCAGTATTTT. This codes for CASSTPGWGGSTDTQYF.